The clone carrying this T cell receptor beta chain has only one observation. These data originate in a study of control samples from healthy donors and cancer patients. CDR1 SGDLS and CDR2 YYNGEE come from the germline V gene. The ends lost 0 bases at V and 0 bases at J; junction bases unmatched: 13. The CDR3 runs to 21 residues. Sequenced by immunoSEQ multiplex PCR; TCRdb stores in-frame clones only, minus some. The sample includes 130,000 to 150,000 clones, 80% to 95% of them seen just once. Specimen: blood. The J gene is TRBJ2-5, the V gene TRBV9; 14 nucleotides agree with TRBD2. This sequence originates from a man under 40 in good health. The CDR3 protein is CASSVATGTSGSSVYQETQYF. As DNA, the CDR3 is TGTGCCAGCAGCGTAGCTACCGGGACTAGCGGGAGTAGTGTGTACCAAGAGACCCAGTACTTC.